This T cell receptor (beta chain) was documented in a study of blood T cell repertoires in COVID-19. Study-wide background: The cDNA or gDNA used as material had been derived from T cells, B-cell-depleted T cells, or PBMCs.

Only in-frame clones appear in the TCRdb table, and some are missing; sequencing was by immunoSEQ multiplex PCR. This table has about 150,000 clones, roughly 87% appearing once. The study drew participants aged about 18 to 89 years from 24 US areas. People in the exposed group encountered a COVID-19 case within 2 weeks before entering the study. Germline loops: CDR1 LGHNA, CDR2 YSLEER. This CDR3 is built from 15 residues. The V end was cut by 3 bases, the J end by 1 base, with 13 bases between. The sequencing sample was made of PBMCs or T cells enriched from blood (not recorded which). This receptor was identified in a woman aged 40 to 50 who had been exposed to COVID-19. This chain joins TRBV4-3 and TRBJ2-7, with D possibly being TRBD1 (5 bases). Here the CDR3 DNA reads TGCGCCAGCAGCCAGATCGTGCAGGGTTCCTACGAGCAGTACTTC. As protein: CASSQIVQGSYEQYF.